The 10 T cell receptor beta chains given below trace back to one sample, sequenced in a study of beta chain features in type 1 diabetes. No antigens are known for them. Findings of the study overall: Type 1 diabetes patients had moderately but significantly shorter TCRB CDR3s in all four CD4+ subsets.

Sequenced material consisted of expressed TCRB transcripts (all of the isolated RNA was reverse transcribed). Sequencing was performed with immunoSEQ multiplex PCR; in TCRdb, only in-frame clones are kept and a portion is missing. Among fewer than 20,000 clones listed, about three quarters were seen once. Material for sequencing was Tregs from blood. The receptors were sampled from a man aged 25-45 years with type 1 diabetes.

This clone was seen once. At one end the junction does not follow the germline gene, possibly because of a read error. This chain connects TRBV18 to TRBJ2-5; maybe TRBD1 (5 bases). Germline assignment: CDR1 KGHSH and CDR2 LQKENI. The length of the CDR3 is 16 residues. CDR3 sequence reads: CASTPRTQGNQETQYF. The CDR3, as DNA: TGTGCCAGCACACCGAGAACGCAGGGAAACCAAGAGACCCAGTACTTC.

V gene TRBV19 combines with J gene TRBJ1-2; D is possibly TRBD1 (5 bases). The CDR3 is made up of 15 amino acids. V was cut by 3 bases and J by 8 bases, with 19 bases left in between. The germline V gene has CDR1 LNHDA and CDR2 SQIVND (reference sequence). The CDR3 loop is CASSITEGLVSGYTF. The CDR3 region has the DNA TGTGCCAGTAGTATTACGGAGGGGCTGGTGTCGGGCTACACCTTC.

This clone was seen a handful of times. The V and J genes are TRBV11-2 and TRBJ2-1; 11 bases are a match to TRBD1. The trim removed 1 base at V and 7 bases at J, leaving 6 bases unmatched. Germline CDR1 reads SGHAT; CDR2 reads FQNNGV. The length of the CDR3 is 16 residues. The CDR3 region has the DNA TGTGCCAGCAGCTTAGCTGGACAGGGGGCGAGGAATGAGCAGTTCTTC. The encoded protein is CASSLAGQGARNEQFF.

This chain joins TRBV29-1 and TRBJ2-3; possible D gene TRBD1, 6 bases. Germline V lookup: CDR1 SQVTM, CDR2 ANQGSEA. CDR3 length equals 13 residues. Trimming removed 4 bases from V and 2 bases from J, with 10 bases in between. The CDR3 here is CSVGNRATDTQYF. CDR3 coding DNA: TGCAGCGTTGGGAACAGGGCCACAGATACGCAGTATTTT.

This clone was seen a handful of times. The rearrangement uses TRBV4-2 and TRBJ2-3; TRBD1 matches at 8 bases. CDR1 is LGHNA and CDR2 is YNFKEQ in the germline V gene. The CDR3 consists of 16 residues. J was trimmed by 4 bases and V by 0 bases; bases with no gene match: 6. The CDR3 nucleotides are TGTGCCAGCAGCCAAGAGGCGGGCAGGGGGCCAGATACGCAGTATTTT. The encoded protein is CASSQEAGRGPDTQYF.

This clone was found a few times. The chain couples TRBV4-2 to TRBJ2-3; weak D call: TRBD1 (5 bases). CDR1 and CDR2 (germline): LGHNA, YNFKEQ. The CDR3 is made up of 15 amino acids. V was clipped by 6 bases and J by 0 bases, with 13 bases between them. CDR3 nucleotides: TGTGCCAGCAGTCCAAGGAAGGGGAGCACAGATACGCAGTATTTT. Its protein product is CASSPRKGSTDTQYF.

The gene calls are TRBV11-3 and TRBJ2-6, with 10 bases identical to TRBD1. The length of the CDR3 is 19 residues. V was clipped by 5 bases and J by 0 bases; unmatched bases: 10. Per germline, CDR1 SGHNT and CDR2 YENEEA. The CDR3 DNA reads TGTGCCAGCAGCCCCAGCTGGACAGGGGGTACCTCTGGGGCCAACGTCCTGACTTTC. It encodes CASSPSWTGGTSGANVLTF.

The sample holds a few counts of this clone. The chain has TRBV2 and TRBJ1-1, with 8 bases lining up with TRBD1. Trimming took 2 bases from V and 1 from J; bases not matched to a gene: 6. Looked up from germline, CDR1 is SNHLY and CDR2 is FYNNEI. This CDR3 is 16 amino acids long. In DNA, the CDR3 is TGTGCCAGCAGTGAACCCCGGGACAGGCCGAACACTGAAGCTTTCTTT. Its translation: CASSEPRDRPNTEAFF. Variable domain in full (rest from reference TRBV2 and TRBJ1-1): EPEVTQTPSHQVTQMGQEVILRCVPISNHLYFYWYRQILGQKVEFLVSFYNNEISEKSEIFDDQFSVERPDGSNFTLKIRSTKLEDSAMYFCASSEPRDRPNTEAFFGQGTRLTVV.

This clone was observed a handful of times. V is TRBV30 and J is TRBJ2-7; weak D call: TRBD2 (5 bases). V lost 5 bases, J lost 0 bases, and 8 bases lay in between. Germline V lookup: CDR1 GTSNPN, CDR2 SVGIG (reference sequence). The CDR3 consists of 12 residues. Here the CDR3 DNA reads TGTGCCTGGGGGAGCCCCTCCTACGAGCAGTACTTC. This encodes CAWGSPSYEQYF.

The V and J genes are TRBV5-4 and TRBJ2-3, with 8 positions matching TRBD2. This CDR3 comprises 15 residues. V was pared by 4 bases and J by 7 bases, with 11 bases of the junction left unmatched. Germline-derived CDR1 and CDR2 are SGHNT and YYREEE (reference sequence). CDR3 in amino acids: CASSPRGGRPNTQYF. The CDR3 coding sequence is TGTGCCAGCAGCCCCCGGGGGGGGCGCCCGAATACGCAGTATTTT.